This note documents a single T cell receptor (beta chain) sequence. Its antigen is not known. Method: immunoSEQ multiplex PCR; TCRdb's copy keeps in-frame clones and lacks some. The sample shows about 680,000 clones, about 91% of them seen only once. These data come from a study of shared clonotypes between healthy human individuals. General study findings and limits: What naive subsets generally showed was a larger estimated richness than memory subsets showed.

Germline V gene lookup returns CDR1 SEHNR and CDR2 FQNEAQ (reference sequence). V lost 8 bases, J lost 8 bases, and 8 bases stayed unmatched. The CDR3 loop spans 14 amino acids. Naive CD8 cells were CD45RO-negative, positively selected for CCR7, excluding terminally differentiated effector memory CD45RA+ cells. The specimen was naive CD8+ T cells sorted from blood. The chain joins TRBV7-9 to TRBJ2-1; 11 nucleotides agree with TRBD2. The receptor comes from a man aged 30 to 39 in good health. For the CDR3, the DNA is TGTGCCAGCCAACGGCTAGCGGGAGGCGATGAGCAGTTCTTC. Protein sequence: CASQRLAGGDEQFF.